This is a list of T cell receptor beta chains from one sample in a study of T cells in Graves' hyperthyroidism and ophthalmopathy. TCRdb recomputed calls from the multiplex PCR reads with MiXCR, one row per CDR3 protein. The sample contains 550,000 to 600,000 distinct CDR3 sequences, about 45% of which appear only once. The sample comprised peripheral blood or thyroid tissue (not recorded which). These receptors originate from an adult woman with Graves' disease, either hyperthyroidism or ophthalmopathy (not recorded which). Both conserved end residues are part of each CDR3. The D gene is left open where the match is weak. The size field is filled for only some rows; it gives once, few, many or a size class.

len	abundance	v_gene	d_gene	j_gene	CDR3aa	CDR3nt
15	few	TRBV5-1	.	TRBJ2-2	CASSSWTGVTGELFF	TGCGCCAGCAGCTCCTGGACGGGGGTCACCGGGGAGCTGTTTTTT
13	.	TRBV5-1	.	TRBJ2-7	CASSLTTGNEQYF	TGCGCCAGCAGCTTGACAACAGGGAACGAGCAGTACTTC
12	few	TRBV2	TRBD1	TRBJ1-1	CASKGTDTEAFF	TGTGCCAGCAAGGGGACAGACACTGAAGCTTTCTTT
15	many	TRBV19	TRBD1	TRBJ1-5	CASILGTGQNQPQHF	TGTGCCAGTATACTCGGGACAGGCCAAAATCAGCCCCAGCATTTT
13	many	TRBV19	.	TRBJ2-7	CASSPRDTYEQYF	TGTGCCAGTAGTCCCCGGGACACTTACGAGCAGTACTTC
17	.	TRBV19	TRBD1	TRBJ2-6	CASSIGQGSTGANVLTF	TGTGCCAGTAGTATCGGACAGGGGAGCACTGGGGCCAACGTCCTGACTTTC
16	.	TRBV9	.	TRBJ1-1	CASSVAFQVTDTEAFF	TGTGCCAGCAGCGTAGCGTTTCAGGTGACGGACACTGAAGCTTTCTTT
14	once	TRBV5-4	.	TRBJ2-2	CASSFRLNTGELFF	TGTGCCAGCAGCTTTAGGTTGAACACCGGGGAGCTGTTTTTT
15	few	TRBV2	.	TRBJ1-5	CASSEVQGVGQPQHF	TGTGCCAGCAGTGAAGTTCAGGGTGTGGGGCAGCCCCAGCATTTT
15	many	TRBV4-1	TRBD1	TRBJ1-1	CASSHRVGDSKEAFF	TGCGCCAGCAGCCACCGCGTCGGGGACAGTAAAGAAGCTTTCTTT
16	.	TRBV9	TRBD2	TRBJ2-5	CASPRLAGLVQETQYF	TGTGCTAGTCCCCGGCTAGCGGGCTTGGTACAAGAGACCCAGTACTTC
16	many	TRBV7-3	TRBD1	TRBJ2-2	CASSLMGQGAGGELFF	TGTGCCAGCAGCTTAATGGGACAGGGGGCAGGCGGGGAGCTGTTTTTT
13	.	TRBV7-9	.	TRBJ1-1	CASSFIGDTEAFF	TGTGCCAGCAGCTTCATCGGAGACACTGAAGCTTTCTTT
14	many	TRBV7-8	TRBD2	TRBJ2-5	CASSRLAGAETQYF	TGTGCCAGCAGCCGGCTCGCGGGAGCAGAGACCCAGTACTTC
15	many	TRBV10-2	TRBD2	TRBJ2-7	CASKIPGLAGHEQYF	TGCGCCAGCAAGATCCCGGGACTAGCAGGGCACGAGCAGTACTTC
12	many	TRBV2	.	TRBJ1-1	CASTFPYTEAFF	TGTGCCAGCACCTTTCCATACACTGAAGCTTTCTTT
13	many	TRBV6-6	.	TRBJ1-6	CASKRDPNSPLHF	TGTGCCAGCAAGAGGGACCCAAATTCACCCCTCCACTTT
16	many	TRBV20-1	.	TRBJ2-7	CSANGGSLVRPYEQYF	TGCAGTGCTAACGGAGGTTCGCTGGTCCGTCCCTACGAGCAGTACTTC
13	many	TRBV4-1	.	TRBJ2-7	CASSQDNDNEQYF	TGCGCCAGCAGCCAAGATAACGACAACGAGCAGTACTTC
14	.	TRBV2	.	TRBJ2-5	CASNKLGGNQPQYF	TGTGCCAGCAACAAACTGGGGGGCAATCAGCCCCAGTACTTC
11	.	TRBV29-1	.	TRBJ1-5	CSLGGGQPQHF	TGCAGTTTGGGGGGGGGTCAGCCCCAGCATTTT
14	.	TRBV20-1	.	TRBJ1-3	CSARPGGSGNTIYF	TGCAGTGCTAGGCCCGGTGGCTCTGGAAACACCATATATTTT
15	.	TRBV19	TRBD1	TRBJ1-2	CASSIRQGVSYGYTF	TGTGCCAGCAGTATCCGACAGGGGGTTTCCTATGGCTACACCTTC
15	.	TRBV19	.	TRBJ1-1	CASSIGTLMNTEAFF	TGTGCCAGTAGTATAGGTACCCTAATGAACACTGAAGCTTTCTTT
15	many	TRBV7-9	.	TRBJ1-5	CASSQEGRGNQPQHF	TGTGCCAGCAGCCAAGAGGGCCGGGGCAATCAGCCCCAGCATTTT
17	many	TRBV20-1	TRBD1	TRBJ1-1	CSARDIFGGTGTSEAFF	TGCAGTGCTAGAGATATTTTTGGTGGGACAGGGACGTCTGAAGCTTTCTTT
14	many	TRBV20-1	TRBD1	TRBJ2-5	CSALDRGISETQYF	TGCAGTGCTTTAGACAGGGGCATCTCGGAGACCCAGTACTTC
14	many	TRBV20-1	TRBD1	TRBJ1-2	CSAREDRGTYGYTF	TGCAGTGCTAGAGAGGACAGGGGGACTTATGGCTACACCTTC
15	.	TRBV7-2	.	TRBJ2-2	CASSLRATATGELFF	TGTGCCAGCAGCTTAAGGGCGACAGCTACCGGGGAGCTGTTTTTT
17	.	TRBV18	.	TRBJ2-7	CASSPRGRAGSSYEQYF	TGTGCCAGCTCACCACGTGGGCGCGCGGGCAGCTCCTACGAGCAGTACTTC
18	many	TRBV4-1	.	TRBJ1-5	CASSQVGRGRSGNQPQHF	TGCGCCAGCAGCCAAGTCGGTAGGGGTCGTAGTGGCAATCAGCCCCAGCATTTT
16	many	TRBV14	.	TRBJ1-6	CASSQDLAGADSPLHF	TGTGCCAGCAGCCAAGATCTCGCAGGGGCAGATTCACCCCTCCACTTT
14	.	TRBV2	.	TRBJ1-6	CANSERENNSPLHF	TGTGCCAACAGTGAACGGGAAAATAATTCACCCCTCCACTTT
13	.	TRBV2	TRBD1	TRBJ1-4	CASRETGAGKLFF	TGTGCCAGCAGAGAGACAGGGGCTGGAAAACTGTTTTTT
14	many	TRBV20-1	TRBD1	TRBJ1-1	CSARQGYMNTEAFF	TGCAGTGCCCGACAGGGGTACATGAACACTGAAGCTTTCTTT
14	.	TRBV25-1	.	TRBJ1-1	CASSANERNTEAFF	TGTGCCAGCAGTGCCAACGAGCGGAACACTGAAGCTTTCTTT
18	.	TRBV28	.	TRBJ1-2	CASSLQMVPRRTNYGYTF	TGTGCCAGCAGTTTACAGATGGTACCTAGACGGACTAACTATGGCTACACCTTC
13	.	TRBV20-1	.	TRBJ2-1	CSASAGSVNEQFF	TGCAGTGCTAGTGCCGGGAGCGTCAATGAGCAGTTCTTC
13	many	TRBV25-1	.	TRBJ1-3	CATTPGRGNTIYF	TGTGCCACCACACCGGGACGAGGAAACACCATATATTTT
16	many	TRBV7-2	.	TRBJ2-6	CASSLRRPSGANVLTF	TGTGCCAGCAGCTTAAGACGCCCCTCTGGGGCCAACGTCCTGACTTTC
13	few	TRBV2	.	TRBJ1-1	CASRLEEGTEAFF	TGTGCCAGCAGACTAGAAGAGGGAACTGAAGCTTTCTTT
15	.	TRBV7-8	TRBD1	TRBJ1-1	CASSSGTGQDTEAFF	TGTGCCAGCAGCTCCGGGACAGGCCAGGACACTGAAGCTTTCTTT
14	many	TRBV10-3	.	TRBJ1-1	CAISESIGEEEAFF	TGTGCCATCAGTGAGTCGATTGGGGAGGAGGAAGCTTTCTTT
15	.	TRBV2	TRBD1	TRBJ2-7	CASSEVGTGDCEQYF	TGTGCCAGCAGTGAAGTGGGGACAGGGGACTGCGAGCAGTACTTC
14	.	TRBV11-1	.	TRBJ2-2	CASSFRVTSGELFF	TGTGCCAGCAGCTTCCGAGTTACCTCCGGGGAGCTGTTTTTT
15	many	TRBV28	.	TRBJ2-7	CASSPVGTQIDEQYF	TGTGCCAGTTCCCCGGTGGGGACTCAAATCGACGAGCAGTACTTC
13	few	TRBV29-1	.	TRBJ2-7	CSALTGIDYEQYF	TGCAGCGCACTGACAGGTATTGACTACGAGCAGTACTTC
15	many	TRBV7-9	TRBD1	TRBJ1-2	CASSLAYRGPFGYTF	TGTGCCAGCAGCTTAGCCTACAGGGGGCCCTTTGGCTACACCTTC
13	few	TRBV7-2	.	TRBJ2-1	CASSLAAYNEQFF	TGTGCCAGCAGCTTAGCTGCCTACAATGAGCAGTTCTTC
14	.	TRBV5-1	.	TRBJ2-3	CASSLLGMADTQYF	TGCGCCAGCAGCCTTCTGGGGATGGCAGATACGCAGTATTTT
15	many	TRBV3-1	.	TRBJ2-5	CASSQGQLGLETQYF	TGTGCCAGCAGCCAAGGCCAACTAGGCCTAGAGACCCAGTACTTC
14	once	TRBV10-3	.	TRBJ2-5	CAISESPNQETQYF	TGTGCCATCAGTGAGTCTCCTAATCAAGAGACCCAGTACTTC
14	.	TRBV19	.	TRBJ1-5	CASNSGLSNQPQHF	TGTGCCAGTAACTCGGGACTGAGCAATCAGCCCCAGCATTTT
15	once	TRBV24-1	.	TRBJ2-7	CATSDSARGSNEQYF	TGTGCCACCAGTGATTCGGCCCGAGGGAGCAACGAGCAGTACTTC
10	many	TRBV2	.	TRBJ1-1	CASRSPEAFF	TGTGCCAGCAGAAGCCCTGAAGCTTTCTTT
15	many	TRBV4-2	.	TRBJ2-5	CASSPGAETQETQYF	TGTGCCAGCAGCCCAGGAGCGGAAACACAAGAGACCCAGTACTTC
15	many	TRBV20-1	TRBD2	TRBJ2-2	CSAPSPGGGTGELFF	TGCAGTGCCCCCTCCCCGGGAGGTGGTACCGGGGAGCTGTTTTTT
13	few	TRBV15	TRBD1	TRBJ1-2	CATRETGGGGYTF	TGTGCCACCAGGGAGACAGGGGGCGGGGGCTACACCTTC
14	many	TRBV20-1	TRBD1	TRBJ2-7	CSALGQGVTYEQYF	TGCAGTGCCCTAGGACAGGGGGTAACCTACGAGCAGTACTTC